This TCR beta chain was sequenced in a study of blood T cell repertoires in COVID-19. On the study more broadly: Samples of COVID-19 (acute and convalescent) were obtained from the United States, Italy and Spain. The analysed material was cDNA or gDNA that came from T cells, B-cell-depleted T cells, or PBMCs.

The length of the CDR3 is 13 residues. Germline trimming cut 5 bases from V and 8 bases from J; bases unmatched to any gene: 8. Germline CDR1 reads SEHNR; CDR2 reads FQNEAQ (reference sequence). Source study methods: Estimation of nucleated cell counts was performed using reference gene primer amplification. Method: immunoSEQ multiplex PCR; TCRdb's copy keeps in-frame clones and lacks some. The V and J calls and the clone size are those of that table, but D and trimming were determined from the DNA. The data contain 390,000 or so clones, about nine tenths of them singletons. The chain uses TRBV7-9 and TRBJ1-2; 7 positions agree with TRBD1. The TCR originated in a woman aged 25 to 39 with active or convalescent COVID-19. The sequenced sample consisted of peripheral blood. The CDR3 nucleotides read TGTGCCAGCAGCCCGACAGGGTCTAAGGGCTACACCTTC. Its protein product is CASSPTGSKGYTF.